This TCR beta chain was captured by sequencing in a study of CD8+CD57+ T cells in acquired aplastic anemia. The overall study: Sorted CD4+ and CD8+ cells yielded around 3 ug of DNA on average.

Regarding the study as a whole: Over 25 CD8+ CDR3 sequences occurred in both the patients and the controls. No significant difference in CD8+ Simpson's diversity was found between patients and controls.

This clonotype was counted many times. The antigen is undetermined. Selection for sequencing was limited to patients who had shown CD8+CD57+ cell expansion by flow cytometry. Therapy had not been given to patients before blood sampling. The J segment lost 8 bases and the V segment lost 8 bases, leaving 11 bases of the junction unmatched. CDR3 length: 16 residues. CDR1 and CDR2 (germline): PRHDT, FYEKMQ (reference sequence). Genomic DNA served as template for TCR beta VDJ and CDR3 profiling. TCRdb reanalysed the reads using MiXCR and keeps one entry per CDR3 protein. The sample lists 450,000 to 550,000 distinct CDR3 sequences, around 30% occurring once.

Specimen: sorted CD4+, CD8+, or CD8+CD57+ T cells (not recorded which) from PBMCs. This clonotype was sampled from a human donor with aplastic anemia. V usage is TRBV13 and J usage is TRBJ1-6, with 11 bases matching TRBD1. The CDR3 sequence: CASGHAGQGADSPLHF. CDR3 sequence (DNA): TGTGCCAGCGGCCACGCCGGACAGGGGGCGGATTCACCCCTCCACTTT. Combining the CDR3 with reference TRBV13 and TRBJ1-6 gives the whole variable domain AAGVIQSPRHLIKEKRETATLKCYPIPRHDTVYWYQQGPGQDPQFLISFYEKMQSDKGSIPDRFSAQQFSDYHSELNMSSLELGDSALYFCASGHAGQGADSPLHFGNGTRLTVT.